Listed below are T cell receptor beta chains from one sample, sequenced in a study of T cells in Graves' hyperthyroidism and ophthalmopathy. From the multiplex PCR reads, TCRdb called clonotypes with MiXCR, one entry per CDR3 protein. Of 490,000 or so distinct CDR3 sequences listed, roughly 45% were seen once; the top ten hold about two fifths. The sequenced sample consisted of peripheral blood or thyroid tissue (not recorded which). The receptors here all came from an adult woman with Graves' disease, either hyperthyroidism or ophthalmopathy (not recorded which). Each CDR3 is given with its conserved first and last residue. A D gene is named only where the DNA matches it firmly. Not every row has a clone size; where given, it reads once, few, many or a size class.

clone size: .; J gene: TRBJ2-7; D gene: TRBD1; V gene: TRBV7-2; CDR3 protein: CASSTTGGSYEQYF; CDR3 DNA: TGTGCCAGCAGCACGACAGGGGGCTCCTACGAGCAGTACTTC
clone size: .; J gene: TRBJ1-2; D gene: .; V gene: TRBV29-1; CDR3 protein: CSETGYYGYTF; CDR3 DNA: TGCAGCGAAACAGGGTACTATGGCTACACCTTC
clone size: .; J gene: TRBJ2-3; D gene: TRBD1; V gene: TRBV29-1; CDR3 protein: CSVGQGSQPQYF; CDR3 DNA: TGCAGCGTTGGACAGGGGAGTCAGCCCCAGTATTTT
clone size: many; J gene: TRBJ2-5; D gene: TRBD1; V gene: TRBV9; CDR3 protein: CASSAALTGGSQETQYF; CDR3 DNA: TGTGCCAGCAGCGCCGCCCTGACAGGGGGAAGCCAAGAGACCCAGTACTTC
clone size: .; J gene: TRBJ2-7; D gene: TRBD2; V gene: TRBV19; CDR3 protein: CASSSWRRGARREDFGYEQYF; CDR3 DNA: TGTGCCAGTAGTAGTTGGCGGCGAGGGGCTCGGCGGGAGGATTTTGGCTACGAGCAGTACTTC
clone size: .; J gene: TRBJ1-2; D gene: .; V gene: TRBV4-1; CDR3 protein: CASSQGGSFYGYTF; CDR3 DNA: TGCGCCAGCAGCCAAGGGGGATCGTTCTATGGCTACACCTTC
clone size: .; J gene: TRBJ1-2; D gene: .; V gene: TRBV20-1; CDR3 protein: CSARDLRENYGYTF; CDR3 DNA: TGCAGTGCTAGAGATCTCCGGGAGAACTATGGCTACACCTTC
clone size: .; J gene: TRBJ2-7; D gene: TRBD2; V gene: TRBV7-9; CDR3 protein: CASSLGLAGGPAEQYF; CDR3 DNA: TGTGCCAGCAGCCTCGGACTAGCGGGAGGGCCGGCCGAGCAGTACTTC
clone size: many; J gene: TRBJ1-6; D gene: .; V gene: TRBV11-2; CDR3 protein: CASNLDRGYSPLHF; CDR3 DNA: TGTGCCAGCAACCTCGACCGGGGATATTCACCCCTCCACTTT
clone size: many; J gene: TRBJ2-7; D gene: .; V gene: TRBV10-3; CDR3 protein: CAISDRGSSYEQYF; CDR3 DNA: TGTGCCATCAGTGATAGGGGATCGTCCTACGAGCAGTACTTC
clone size: many; J gene: TRBJ2-5; D gene: .; V gene: TRBV7-2; CDR3 protein: CASSSGAGTEETQYF; CDR3 DNA: TGTGCCAGCTCCTCAGGAGCGGGCACCGAAGAGACCCAGTACTTC
clone size: many; J gene: TRBJ2-5; D gene: TRBD2; V gene: TRBV29-1; CDR3 protein: CSVPLAGRGETQYF; CDR3 DNA: TGCAGCGTCCCACTAGCGGGAAGGGGAGAGACCCAGTACTTC
clone size: .; J gene: TRBJ2-7; D gene: .; V gene: TRBV5-1; CDR3 protein: CASRIQARGYEQYF; CDR3 DNA: TGCGCCAGCAGAATCCAAGCCAGGGGCTACGAGCAGTACTTC
clone size: .; J gene: TRBJ1-1; D gene: .; V gene: TRBV25-1; CDR3 protein: CASSESGGALNTEAFF; CDR3 DNA: TGTGCCAGCAGTGAATCCGGAGGGGCATTGAACACTGAAGCTTTCTTT
clone size: .; J gene: TRBJ1-6; D gene: .; V gene: TRBV10-3; CDR3 protein: CAISARGKNSPLHF; CDR3 DNA: TGTGCCATCAGTGCCCGGGGTAAGAATTCACCCCTCCACTTT
clone size: .; J gene: TRBJ2-5; D gene: .; V gene: TRBV20-1; CDR3 protein: CSASLGLETQYF; CDR3 DNA: TGCAGTGCTAGTCTCGGACTAGAGACCCAGTACTTC
clone size: .; J gene: TRBJ2-7; D gene: .; V gene: TRBV2; CDR3 protein: CASSSNTYEQYF; CDR3 DNA: TGTGCCAGCAGCTCAAATACCTACGAGCAGTACTTC
clone size: .; J gene: TRBJ2-2; D gene: .; V gene: TRBV24-1; CDR3 protein: CATSDLANTGELFF; CDR3 DNA: TGTGCCACCAGTGACCTAGCGAACACCGGGGAGCTGTTTTTT
clone size: .; J gene: TRBJ2-2; D gene: TRBD1; V gene: TRBV5-1; CDR3 protein: CASNRQGGSTGELFF; CDR3 DNA: TGCGCCAGCAACAGACAGGGGGGCAGCACCGGGGAGCTGTTTTTT
clone size: .; J gene: TRBJ1-5; D gene: TRBD1; V gene: TRBV10-3; CDR3 protein: CAIGGGSNQPQHF; CDR3 DNA: TGTGCCATAGGGGGCGGTAGCAATCAGCCCCAGCATTTT
clone size: many; J gene: TRBJ1-1; D gene: .; V gene: TRBV12-3/TRBV12-4; CDR3 protein: CASQDQNTEAFF; CDR3 DNA: TGTGCCAGCCAGGACCAGAACACTGAAGCTTTCTTT
clone size: .; J gene: TRBJ1-1; D gene: TRBD1; V gene: TRBV25-1; CDR3 protein: CASKQGARAEAFF; CDR3 DNA: TGTGCCAGTAAACAGGGGGCGCGCGCTGAAGCTTTCTTT
clone size: few; J gene: TRBJ2-5; D gene: .; V gene: TRBV6-1; CDR3 protein: CASGTGTEETQYF; CDR3 DNA: TGTGCCAGCGGGACCGGGACCGAAGAGACCCAGTACTTC
clone size: many; J gene: TRBJ1-4; D gene: TRBD1; V gene: TRBV5-6; CDR3 protein: CASSLAGTANEKLFF; CDR3 DNA: TGTGCCAGCAGCTTGGCCGGGACAGCGAATGAAAAACTGTTTTTT
clone size: few; J gene: TRBJ1-5; D gene: .; V gene: TRBV27; CDR3 protein: CASSSQERRGQPQHF; CDR3 DNA: TGTGCCAGCAGTTCACAGGAACGTAGGGGTCAGCCCCAGCATTTT
clone size: few; J gene: TRBJ2-7; D gene: .; V gene: TRBV28; CDR3 protein: CASSLGGRRDEQYF; CDR3 DNA: TGTGCCAGCAGTTTAGGAGGGCGTAGGGACGAGCAGTACTTC
clone size: many; J gene: TRBJ1-1; D gene: .; V gene: TRBV20-1; CDR3 protein: CSASRTTEAFF; CDR3 DNA: TGCAGTGCCAGCCGGACTACTGAAGCTTTCTTT
clone size: .; J gene: TRBJ2-6; D gene: .; V gene: TRBV6-6; CDR3 protein: CAILVPSGANVLTF; CDR3 DNA: TGTGCCATCCTTGTTCCCTCTGGGGCCAACGTCCTGACTTTC
clone size: few; J gene: TRBJ1-1; D gene: .; V gene: TRBV7-9; CDR3 protein: CASSHREGKGTEAFF; CDR3 DNA: TGTGCCAGCAGCCACCGGGAAGGCAAAGGCACTGAAGCTTTCTTT
clone size: many; J gene: TRBJ2-2; D gene: TRBD1; V gene: TRBV10-3; CDR3 protein: CAIPADRGLRGELFF; CDR3 DNA: TGTGCCATCCCGGCGGACAGGGGGCTTCGCGGGGAGCTGTTTTTT
clone size: .; J gene: TRBJ2-6; D gene: .; V gene: TRBV6-2/TRBV6-3; CDR3 protein: CASSLTSHSGANVLTF; CDR3 DNA: TGTGCCAGCAGTCTGACGAGTCACTCTGGGGCCAACGTCCTGACTTTC
clone size: .; J gene: TRBJ1-2; D gene: .; V gene: TRBV24-1; CDR3 protein: CATSATQGPWGYTF; CDR3 DNA: TGTGCCACCAGTGCTACACAGGGCCCTTGGGGCTACACCTTC
clone size: .; J gene: TRBJ1-1; D gene: .; V gene: TRBV2; CDR3 protein: CASSGAGEGKAFF; CDR3 DNA: TGTGCCAGCAGTGGGGCCGGGGAAGGAAAGGCTTTCTTT
clone size: .; J gene: TRBJ1-6; D gene: TRBD1; V gene: TRBV29-1; CDR3 protein: CSRQRTGPSPLHF; CDR3 DNA: TGCAGCCGCCAACGGACAGGGCCTTCACCCCTCCACTTT
clone size: few; J gene: TRBJ1-1; D gene: TRBD1; V gene: TRBV12-3/TRBV12-4; CDR3 protein: CASSFGTGGYAFF; CDR3 DNA: TGTGCCAGCAGTTTCGGGACAGGGGGCTATGCTTTCTTT
clone size: .; J gene: TRBJ1-5; D gene: TRBD1; V gene: TRBV10-1; CDR3 protein: CASSGTGVSNQPQHF; CDR3 DNA: TGCGCCAGCAGTGGCACAGGGGTGAGCAATCAGCCCCAGCATTTT
clone size: .; J gene: TRBJ2-2; D gene: .; V gene: TRBV19; CDR3 protein: CASSNINRAVAGELFF; CDR3 DNA: TGTGCCAGTAGTAACATCAACAGGGCGGTGGCCGGGGAGCTGTTTTTT
clone size: few; J gene: TRBJ2-7; D gene: .; V gene: TRBV10-3; CDR3 protein: CASSEKGEHEQYF; CDR3 DNA: TGTGCCAGCAGCGAAAAAGGGGAGCACGAGCAGTACTTC
clone size: few; J gene: TRBJ2-6; D gene: .; V gene: TRBV5-4; CDR3 protein: CASSPNHSGANVLTF; CDR3 DNA: TGTGCCAGCAGCCCCAACCACTCTGGGGCCAACGTCCTGACTTTC
clone size: .; J gene: TRBJ1-1; D gene: .; V gene: TRBV7-9; CDR3 protein: CASSLSTANTEAFF; CDR3 DNA: TGTGCCAGCAGCTTATCTACGGCGAACACTGAAGCTTTCTTT
clone size: .; J gene: TRBJ2-2; D gene: .; V gene: TRBV10-3; CDR3 protein: CAIRGDTEELFF; CDR3 DNA: TGTGCCATCCGTGGCGACACCGAGGAGCTGTTTTTT
clone size: .; J gene: TRBJ2-2; D gene: .; V gene: TRBV5-1; CDR3 protein: CASSLDGRANTGELFF; CDR3 DNA: TGCGCCAGCAGCTTGGATGGCAGGGCGAACACCGGGGAACTGTTTTTT
clone size: few; J gene: TRBJ1-1; D gene: .; V gene: TRBV29-1; CDR3 protein: CSVNHRETEAFF; CDR3 DNA: TGCAGCGTTAACCACAGGGAGACTGAAGCTTTCTTT
clone size: few; J gene: TRBJ2-5; D gene: .; V gene: TRBV2; CDR3 protein: CASSHGGGKTQYF; CDR3 DNA: TGTGCCAGCAGCCACGGTGGAGGGAAGACCCAGTACTTC
clone size: .; J gene: TRBJ2-5; D gene: .; V gene: TRBV7-7; CDR3 protein: CATQQGAWETQYF; CDR3 DNA: TGTGCTACTCAACAGGGAGCTTGGGAGACCCAGTACTTC
clone size: .; J gene: TRBJ2-7; D gene: .; V gene: TRBV29-1; CDR3 protein: CSVLGGEFYEQYF; CDR3 DNA: TGCAGCGTGTTAGGGGGTGAGTTCTACGAGCAGTACTTC
clone size: many; J gene: TRBJ2-6; D gene: .; V gene: TRBV6-5; CDR3 protein: CASSYDVAGANVLTF; CDR3 DNA: TGTGCCAGCAGTTACGACGTAGCCGGGGCCAACGTCCTGACTTTC
clone size: .; J gene: TRBJ1-1; D gene: .; V gene: TRBV24-1; CDR3 protein: CATSDGQLNTEAFF; CDR3 DNA: TGTGCCACCAGTGATGGGCAGTTGAACACTGAAGCTTTCTTT
clone size: .; J gene: TRBJ1-1; D gene: .; V gene: TRBV6-5; CDR3 protein: CAISYSKETETEAFF; CDR3 DNA: TGTGCCATCAGTTACTCAAAGGAAACGGAAACTGAAGCTTTCTTT
clone size: .; J gene: TRBJ2-1; D gene: .; V gene: TRBV5-1; CDR3 protein: CASSQGRAYNEQFF; CDR3 DNA: TGCGCCAGCTCTCAGGGGAGGGCCTACAATGAGCAGTTCTTC
clone size: many; J gene: TRBJ2-5; D gene: TRBD2; V gene: TRBV20-1; CDR3 protein: CSASPRESWETQYF; CDR3 DNA: TGCAGTGCTAGTCCGCGGGAGAGCTGGGAGACCCAGTACTTC
clone size: .; J gene: TRBJ2-7; D gene: .; V gene: TRBV7-2; CDR3 protein: CASSLAAQDYEQYF; CDR3 DNA: TGTGCCAGCAGCTTAGCGGCGCAGGACTACGAGCAGTACTTC
clone size: few; J gene: TRBJ1-6; D gene: .; V gene: TRBV5-1; CDR3 protein: CASSSQGDSPLHF; CDR3 DNA: TGTGCCAGCAGCTCTCAGGGCGATTCACCCCTCCACTTT
clone size: .; J gene: TRBJ2-7; D gene: .; V gene: TRBV25-1; CDR3 protein: CASSEWLGYEQYF; CDR3 DNA: TGTGCCAGCAGTGAATGGTTGGGCTACGAGCAGTACTTC
clone size: .; J gene: TRBJ1-6; D gene: .; V gene: TRBV19; CDR3 protein: CASSHQDSHDSPLHF; CDR3 DNA: TGCGCCAGCAGCCACCAGGACAGTCATGATTCACCCCTCCACTTT
clone size: many; J gene: TRBJ1-5; D gene: TRBD1; V gene: TRBV7-9; CDR3 protein: CASSFTGTGGLGQPQHF; CDR3 DNA: TGTGCCAGCAGTTTTACCGGGACAGGGGGCCTTGGTCAGCCCCAGCATTTT
clone size: few; J gene: TRBJ1-2; D gene: TRBD1; V gene: TRBV9; CDR3 protein: CASSVGGGTGDGYTF; CDR3 DNA: TGTGCCAGCAGCGTCGGGGGTGGGACAGGGGACGGCTACACCTTC
clone size: many; J gene: TRBJ2-7; D gene: TRBD2; V gene: TRBV29-1; CDR3 protein: CSVGASGKYEQYF; CDR3 DNA: TGCAGCGTTGGGGCTAGCGGAAAATACGAGCAGTACTTC
clone size: few; J gene: TRBJ1-1; D gene: .; V gene: TRBV29-1; CDR3 protein: CSTLGGQGNTEAFF; CDR3 DNA: TGCAGCACCCTTGGGGGGCAGGGGAACACTGAAGCTTTCTTT